One and the same sample provided the 17 T cell receptor beta chains below, sequenced in a study of blood T cells in healthy people across ages. A second about 6 to 11 cycle PCR used barcoded and J-beta primers. TCRdb analysed the 5' RACE reads with MiXCR anew, one entry per CDR3 protein. The sample contains some 800,000 distinct CDR3 sequences, under 45% of which appear only once. The specimen sequenced was blood. These receptors all stem from a man in his sixties in good health.

Only a few counts were recorded for this clonotype. The chain is built from TRBV27 and TRBJ1-3; D may be TRBD1 (5 bases). V was clipped by 3 bases and J by 4 bases, with 10 bases between them. From germline, CDR1 is MNHEY and CDR2 SMNVEV (reference sequence). The CDR3 is 14 residues long. In nucleotides, the CDR3 is TGTGCCAGCAGTTTTCAGGGTGCAGGAAACACCATATATTTT. Amino acids: CASSFQGAGNTIYF.

CDR3 sequence (DNA): TGCAGTGCTCACACCCCACGGGATTACGAGCAGTACTTC. Translating it yields CSAHTPRDYEQYF. The V call is TRBV20-1, the J call TRBJ2-7, with a possible D match to TRBD2 (5 bases). There are 13 residues in the CDR3. The germline V gene has CDR1 DFQATT and CDR2 SNEGSKA (reference sequence). Trimming cost V 5 bases and J 4 bases, with 15 bases left between them.

This clonotype has more than one count but fewer than ten. This sequence joins TRBV20-1 and TRBJ2-5, with TRBD2 identical over 9 bases. CDR1 DFQATT and CDR2 SNEGSKA come from the germline V gene (reference sequence). The CDR3 has 13 residues. V lost 5 bases and J lost 5; bases outside the gene matches: 6. The CDR3 sequence: CSAGRGGPETQYF. CDR3 in DNA: TGCAGTGCTGGGCGGGGGGGCCCTGAGACCCAGTACTTC.

V is TRBV7-2 and J is TRBJ2-3; tentative D call: TRBD1 (5 bases). Trimming took off 2 bases at V and 4 bases at J, with 16 bases between the two ends. The germline gives CDR1 SGHTA, CDR2 FQGNSA. The CDR3 is 16 residues long. The CDR3 DNA sequence: TGTGCCAGCAGCTTATCCCCTCCCAGGGCCCCAGATACGCAGTATTTT. Its protein is CASSLSPPRAPDTQYF.

Turning to this clonotype: One end of the junction varies from germline; a read error may be responsible. This chain links TRBV9 with TRBJ2-6; no clear D gene. This CDR3 has 16 amino acids. CDR1 is SGDLS and CDR2 is YYNGEE in the germline V gene. In nucleotides, the CDR3 is TGTGCCTGCAGCGTAGGGATGGGCTCTGGGGCCAACGTCCTGACTTTC. Its translation: CACSVGMGSGANVLTF.

Regarding this clonotype: One junction end does not reproduce the germline sequence, and a read error may be involved. CDR3 loop: CASGTEQGPYNPPLHF. The CDR3 DNA is TGTGCCAGCGGAACTGAACAGGGCCCCTATAATCCACCCCTCCACTTT. The chain joins TRBV27 to TRBJ1-6, with TRBD1 as a possible D gene (6 bases). The CDR3 runs 16 residues. Germline loops: CDR1 MNHEY, CDR2 SMNVEV (reference sequence).

CDR3 sequence (DNA): TGTGCCAGCAATACCTGGACAGTTGGAGAGACTGAAGCTTTCTTT. Its protein product is CASNTWTVGETEAFF. V is TRBV7-9 and J is TRBJ1-1, with TRBD1 as a possible D gene (6 bases). CDR1 is SEHNR, CDR2 FQNEAQ, per germline (reference sequence). The CDR3 length is 15 residues. V gave up 7 bases and J gave up 5 bases, with 20 bases separating them.

The chain recombines TRBV5-1 with TRBJ1-2; a possible D gene is TRBD1 (6 bases). With 4 bases removed from V and 4 bases from J, the gap between germline ends came to 14 bases. Germline V gene sequence: CDR1 SGHRS, CDR2 YFSETQ. CDR3 size: 14 residues. The CDR3 nucleotides read TGCGCCAGCAGCGCCGCGGACAGATTCTATGGCTACACCTTC. The encoded protein is CASSAADRFYGYTF.

The rearrangement uses TRBV20-1 and TRBJ1-6; D not certain. CDR1 and CDR2 (germline): DFQATT, SNEGSKA (reference sequence). V gave up 6 bases and J gave up 0 bases, with 15 bases separating them. The CDR3 is made up of 16 amino acids. CDR3: CSAKDPLSSYNSPLHF. The CDR3 region has the DNA TGCAGTGCCAAGGACCCTCTAAGCTCCTATAATTCACCCCTCCACTTT.

The DNA of the CDR3 is TGCGCCAGCAGCCAAGGGCGGGGCCACGGCAATGAGCAGTTCTTC. It yields the protein CASSQGRGHGNEQFF. The chain combines TRBV4-3 with TRBJ2-1, with D perhaps TRBD2 (6 bases). The CDR3 consists of 15 residues. Germline lookup yields CDR1 LGHNA and CDR2 YSLEER. The V and J ends lost 1 base and 6 bases respectively, with 13 bases between them.

The chain uses TRBV11-2 and TRBJ1-4; the match to TRBD1 covers 8 bases. V lost 2 bases, J lost 3 bases, and 2 bases stayed unmatched. This CDR3 has 15 residues. Looked up from germline, CDR1 is SGHAT and CDR2 is FQNNGV. CDR3 loop: CASSLMGQANEKLFF. The CDR3 DNA is TGTGCCAGCAGCTTAATGGGACAGGCTAATGAAAAACTGTTTTTT.

The rearrangement joins TRBV5-5 to TRBJ2-2; tentatively, D is TRBD1 (5 bases). The germline V and J ends were trimmed by 7 bases and 5 bases, with 15 bases remaining between them. This CDR3 is built from 14 residues. CDR1 is SGHKS, CDR2 YYEKEE, per germline (reference sequence). CDR3 sequence (DNA): TGTGCCAGCGCCGCCTTTAGGGGAACCGGGGAGCTGTTTTTT. It encodes CASAAFRGTGELFF.

This clonotype was seen many times. CDR3 DNA sequence: TGTGCCAGCAGCCCTGCTACCGGGGGCACAGATACGCAGTATTTT. Translated, it gives CASSPATGGTDTQYF. This chain links TRBV7-2 with TRBJ2-3; D possibly corresponds to TRBD2 (5 bases). The CDR3 length is 15 residues. The V end was cut by 5 bases, the J end by 1 base, with 13 bases between. The germline V gene encodes CDR1 SGHTA and CDR2 FQGNSA.

The chain is built from TRBV5-6 and TRBJ2-2, with D unclear. The CDR3 is 14 residues long. The V gene lost 4 bases and the J gene lost 1 base, with 8 bases spanning the gap. Germline assignment: CDR1 SGHDT and CDR2 YYEEEE. CDR3 sequence: CASSPGRNTGELFF. The CDR3 region has the DNA TGTGCCAGCAGCCCAGGCAGGAACACCGGGGAGCTGTTTTTT. Drawing the rest from reference TRBV5-6 and TRBJ2-2, the complete variable domain is DAGVTQSPTHLIKTRGQQVTLRCSPKSGHDTVSWYQQALGQGPQFIFQYYEEEERQRGNFPDRFSGHQFPNYSSELNVNALLLGDSALYLCASSPGRNTGELFFGEGSRLTVL.

The V call is TRBV28, the J call TRBJ1-2, with D unclear. The CDR3 is made up of 10 amino acids. Germline V gene sequence: CDR1 MDHEN, CDR2 SYDVKM. Trimming took 9 bases from V and 8 from J, leaving 10 bases between them. The CDR3 sequence: CARMSRGYTF. CDR3 DNA sequence: TGTGCCAGAATGTCTAGGGGCTACACCTTC.

This clonotype was observed a handful of times. The J gene is TRBJ1-6, the V gene TRBV6-1; 8 positions match TRBD1. Germline V gene lookup returns CDR1 MNHNS and CDR2 SASEGT. J lost 8 bases, V lost 6 bases, and 6 bases had no gene match. The CDR3 is made up of 14 amino acids. The CDR3 loop reads CASRAGGFDSPLHF. In nucleotides, the CDR3 is TGTGCCAGCAGGGCAGGGGGCTTTGATTCACCCCTCCACTTT.

In this sample, this clonotype turned up a few times. The V gene is TRBV6-2 or TRBV6-3, the J gene TRBJ2-7; 8 nucleotides agree with TRBD2. This CDR3 is 16 amino acids long. V shed 6 bases, J shed 0 bases, and the junction held 10 bases outside the gene matches. The germline V gene has CDR1 MNHEY and CDR2 SVGEGT. CDR3 protein: CASRSLYGTSSYEQYF. The CDR3 nucleotides read TGTGCCAGCAGGTCTCTGTATGGGACTAGCTCCTACGAGCAGTACTTC.